A selection of T cell receptor beta chains follows, all from one sample in a study of T-cell memory formation after mild COVID-19. TCRdb re-derived calls from the 5' RACE reads in MiXCR, one entry per CDR3 protein. The repertoire holds 450,000 or so distinct CDR3 sequences, with about 23% as singletons. The sequenced sample consisted of PBMCs or a T cell subset sorted from them (not recorded which). These receptors originate from an adult woman who had mild COVID-19 (a few samples of this study predate the infection). Cell type and time point are not known. CDR3s leave out the opening cysteine and the closing phenylalanine or tryptophan. The order of the fields is J gene, V gene, CDR3 protein.

TRBJ1-2,TRBV9,ASSVAATNYGYT
TRBJ2-3,TRBV4-2,ASSQVLGATDTQY
TRBJ2-7,TRBV19,ASSPRFSNEQY
TRBJ1-1,TRBV20-1,SGQRGNTEAF
TRBJ1-2,TRBV12-3/TRBV12-4,ASRLGDLANYGYT
TRBJ2-3,TRBV12-3/TRBV12-4,ASSLDSSIYTDTQY
TRBJ2-7,TRBV29-1,SVSPRWGDHEQY
TRBJ1-1,TRBV6-6,ASSDLSRGFTEAF
TRBJ2-7,TRBV7-9,ASSLAGKQGLAAPYEQY
TRBJ2-1,TRBV25-1,ASSESGLLAGGSSYNEQF
TRBJ1-2,TRBV6-6,ASSPPGANNYGYT
TRBJ2-3,TRBV12-3/TRBV12-4,ASMGDTQY
TRBJ2-3,TRBV24-1,ATSDLQAGGTYDTQY
TRBJ1-1,TRBV7-9,ASRLTGTGTTEAF
TRBJ2-7,TRBV5-1,ASSPDGNYEQY
TRBJ2-1,TRBV6-1,ATRGQGFHEQF
TRBJ2-3,TRBV5-1,ASSARDRGTDTQY
TRBJ2-3,TRBV5-1,ASSLGASGSYTDTQY
TRBJ2-7,TRBV9,ASSVGSLANDEQY
TRBJ2-1,TRBV9,ASSAPGTSGRNEQF
TRBJ1-2,TRBV3-1,ASSQGSVLALGYGYT
TRBJ2-1,TRBV24-1,ATSSPTGAGRNNEQF
TRBJ2-2,TRBV27,ASSSALTGELF
TRBJ2-2,TRBV11-2,ASSLWGEPGELF
TRBJ2-7,TRBV2,ASSWDSGYEQY
TRBJ2-3,TRBV28,ASSILQGISGTDTQY
TRBJ2-7,TRBV5-1,ASSELDSLAYEQY
TRBJ2-7,TRBV3-1,ASSAMRGGGEQY
TRBJ2-3,TRBV29-1,SVGARSSSTDTQY
TRBJ1-2,TRBV5-1,ASSLWTGSVDGYT
TRBJ2-3,TRBV7-2,ASSLLLRALADTQY
TRBJ2-7,TRBV7-8,ASSSVGRQGSYEQY
TRBJ2-3,TRBV5-8,ASSEGTSGDSTDTQY
TRBJ2-1,TRBV28,ASRTRDSRAGEQF
TRBJ2-1,TRBV5-1,ASSERTSGSDEQF
TRBJ2-1,TRBV5-4,ASQDPWANEQF
TRBJ2-2,TRBV27,ASSWVAGDTGELF
TRBJ2-3,TRBV7-9,ASSFADITDTQY
TRBJ2-7,TRBV12-3/TRBV12-4,ASRRGYSSYEQY
TRBJ2-2,TRBV3-1,ASSQEGRDTGELF
TRBJ2-3,TRBV9,ASSQEGTGGSATQY
TRBJ1-1,TRBV5-6,ASSLLGTAAF
TRBJ1-1,TRBV18,ASSQGQLAF
TRBJ1-2,TRBV3-1,ASSISPGSNGGYT
TRBJ2-1,TRBV7-8,ASSFGGERDEQF
TRBJ2-1,TRBV11-2,ASSSGVEQF
TRBJ2-1,TRBV27,ASRVAGVYFNEQF
TRBJ2-3,TRBV4-2,ASSYRVPDTQY
TRBJ2-1,TRBV24-1,ATSDTFSGRNEQF
TRBJ2-1,TRBV27,ASSPDRVTPGLAGSANEQF